This passage covers 23 T cell receptor beta chains from one sample sequenced in a study of T cell responses to AZD1222 COVID-19 vaccine (dated by TCRdb to the early 2020s). Reading the label with the study, this specimen's time point is: about 28 days (+/-7) after the second vaccine dose. Library creation used the immunoSEQ multiplex PCR assay. The immuneACCESS repertoire file appears here via TCRdb, limited to in-frame rearrangements. These files lack a portion of the clones; in checked studies, under half of the deficit traces to unresolved V genes, and the cause of the others is not known. The sample profile shows approximately 120,000 clones; 89% of them were found once. In total, the top ten clones hold 8% to 10% of the sample. The specimen was peripheral blood, collected 28 days after the second AZD1222 dose. The receptors come from an adult who received the AZD1222 COVID-19 vaccine.

This chain connects TRBV2 to TRBJ2-1; 7 nucleotides align to TRBD1. The CDR3 extends over 15 amino acids. In germline, CDR1 is SNHLY, CDR2 FYNNEI. The junction had 6 bases not matched to a gene; V was cut back by 0 bases and J by 7 bases. This CDR3 is CASSEARTGANEQFF. The CDR3 region has the DNA TGTGCCAGCAGTGAAGCCAGGACAGGTGCTAATGAGCAGTTCTTC.

This chain joins TRBV7-9 and TRBJ1-2, with a possible D match to TRBD1 (5 bases). V lost 3 bases, J lost 3 bases, and 17 bases lay in between. CDR1 SEHNR and CDR2 FQNEAQ come from the germline V gene (reference sequence). The CDR3 spans 16 residues. The CDR3 reads CASSFSGDLPDYGYTF. The CDR3 DNA sequence: TGTGCCAGCAGCTTCTCGGGGGATCTACCCGACTATGGCTACACCTTC.

This chain links TRBV2 with TRBJ2-7; 8 bases are a match to TRBD2. CDR3 length: 14 residues. Per germline, CDR1 SNHLY and CDR2 FYNNEI. Trimming removed 6 bases from V and 0 bases from J; junction bases left unmatched: 4. The DNA of the CDR3 is TGTGCCAGCAGATTGAGCGGGAGCTCCTACGAGCAGTACTTC. Protein: CASRLSGSSYEQYF.

V gene TRBV19 combines with J gene TRBJ1-1; the D gene is possibly TRBD1 (6 bases). Germline V lookup: CDR1 LNHDA, CDR2 SQIVND (reference sequence). This CDR3 has 14 residues. Trimming cost V 5 bases and J 5 bases, with 15 bases left between them. CDR3 sequence reads: CASSPLTGRTEAFF. DNA for the CDR3: TGTGCCAGTAGTCCGCTCACAGGGCGGACTGAAGCTTTCTTT.

The V call is TRBV9, the J call TRBJ2-2; 10 nucleotides align to TRBD1. CDR1 is SGDLS, CDR2 YYNGEE, per germline. The J segment lost 6 bases and the V segment lost 4 bases, leaving 9 bases of the junction unmatched. The CDR3 totals 16 residues. The CDR3 is CASSRSGTGAPGELFF. In DNA form, the CDR3 reads TGTGCCAGCAGCAGATCCGGGACAGGGGCGCCCGGGGAGCTGTTTTTT.

The J gene is TRBJ1-1, the V gene TRBV5-1, with D unresolved. V lost 1 base to trimming and J lost 6 bases, with 13 bases between them. This CDR3 has 14 residues. Germline V gene lookup returns CDR1 SGHRS and CDR2 YFSETQ. CDR3 loop: CASSLKLDGAEAFF. CDR3 nucleotide sequence: TGCGCCAGCAGCTTGAAGTTGGATGGGGCTGAAGCTTTCTTT.

This chain uses TRBV5-1 with TRBJ1-6; 7 bases align to TRBD1. This CDR3 region has 14 residues. Germline loops: CDR1 SGHRS, CDR2 YFSETQ. Trimming removed 3 bases from V and 7 bases from J; junction bases left unmatched: 4. The CDR3 sequence: CASSSGTANSPLHF. CDR3 coding DNA: TGCGCCAGCAGCTCCGGGACAGCCAATTCACCCCTCCACTTT.

The gene calls are TRBV6-1 and TRBJ2-7; 12 bases match TRBD2. The germline V gene encodes CDR1 MNHNS and CDR2 SASEGT. The CDR3 sequence is 16 residues long. V lost 4 bases and J lost 2; bases outside the gene matches: 6. CDR3 region: CASSARLAGDPYEQYF. The CDR3 DNA reads as TGTGCCAGCAGTGCTAGACTAGCGGGAGACCCCTACGAGCAGTACTTC.

This rearrangement joins TRBV6-5 to TRBJ1-1, with D possibly TRBD1 on 5 matching bases. This CDR3 is 15 amino acids long. CDR1 is MNHEY and CDR2 is SVGAGI in the germline V gene. V lost 5 bases and J 6 bases, leaving 19 bases between the germline ends. The CDR3 coding sequence is TGTGCCAGCAGTCCCACCGGGGGATGGATCTCTGAAGCTTTCTTT. This gives the protein CASSPTGGWISEAFF.

The V and J genes are TRBV3-1 (or the pseudogene TRBV3-2) and TRBJ1-3, with D hard to call. The germline V gene has CDR1 LGHDT and CDR2 YNNKEL (reference sequence). V lost 4 bases and J 1 base, leaving 17 bases between the germline ends. The CDR3 contains 17 residues. CDR3 DNA: TGTGCCAGCAGCCCAATCGCGAGGGAGCCTTCTGGAAACACCATATATTTT. This codes for CASSPIAREPSGNTIYF.

The rearrangement links TRBV6-6 to TRBJ1-1; perhaps TRBD1 as D (5 bases). Trimming cost V 6 bases and J 4 bases, with 15 bases left between them. Germline V CDR1 and CDR2: MNHNY, SVGAGI (reference sequence). The CDR3 loop spans 14 amino acids. DNA for the CDR3: TGTGCCAGCAGGCCTCCCTCAGGGACCACTGAAGCTTTCTTT. The encoded protein is CASRPPSGTTEAFF.

V usage is TRBV14 and J usage is TRBJ2-3; D might be TRBD2 (6 bases). The germline CDR1 and CDR2 sequences are SGHDN and FVKESK. The CDR3 extends over 16 amino acids. V gave up 4 bases and J gave up 8 bases, with 22 bases separating them. The CDR3 region has the DNA TGTGCCAGCAGCCCATCCGGACTAATTCACACGGGTACGCAGTATTTT. Residues: CASSPSGLIHTGTQYF. Full variable domain (outside the CDR3, taken from reference TRBV14 and TRBJ2-3): EAGVTQFPSHSVIEKGQTVTLRCDPISGHDNLYWYRRVMGKEIKFLLHFVKESKQDESGMPNNRFLAERTGGTYSTLKVQPAELEDSGVYFCASSPSGLIHTGTQYFGPGTRLTVL.

V is TRBV5-4 and J is TRBJ2-3; D is possibly TRBD2 (6 bases). The germline V gene has CDR1 SGHNT and CDR2 YYREEE (reference sequence). The CDR3 loop spans 15 amino acids. V lost 0 bases to trimming and J lost 6 bases, with 14 bases between them. The CDR3 nucleotides are TGTGCCAGCAGCTTGGGCGGGAAAAAGGGGGATACGCAGTATTTT. It is translated as CASSLGGKKGDTQYF. The full variable domain, in which reference TRBV5-4 and TRBJ2-3 provide the parts outside the CDR3, is ETGVTQSPTHLIKTRGQQVTLRCSSQSGHNTVSWYQQALGQGPQFIFQYYREEENGRGNFPPRFSGLQFPNYSSELNVNALELDDSALYLCASSLGGKKGDTQYFGPGTRLTVL.

The gene calls are TRBV5-4 and TRBJ2-7; no definite D call. Germline V gives CDR1 SGHNT, CDR2 YYREEE (reference sequence). This CDR3 has 13 residues. Trimming left V 0 bases short and J 3 bases short, with 7 bases between. The CDR3: CASSLGNDYEQYF. In DNA, the CDR3 is TGTGCCAGCAGCTTGGGGAACGACTACGAGCAGTACTTC.

The chain joins TRBV10-3 to TRBJ2-7, with D perhaps matching TRBD2 (6 bases). The germline V gene has CDR1 ENHRY and CDR2 SYGVKD. Deletions cut 11 bases from V and 4 bases from J, with 21 bases between. CDR3 length equals 14 residues. The CDR3 here is CASRPGQAGYEQYF. In DNA, the CDR3 is TGTGCCTCCAGGCCGGGGCAGGCGGGGTACGAGCAGTACTTC.

This chain links TRBV5-4 with TRBJ1-2; TRBD1 aligns across 7 bases. V lost 4 bases and J lost 2; bases outside the gene matches: 5. This CDR3 contains 14 residues. Germline V gives CDR1 SGHNT, CDR2 YYREEE (reference sequence). The CDR3 DNA is TGTGCCAGCAGCCCCACAGGGGACAACTATGGCTACACCTTC. Its translation: CASSPTGDNYGYTF.

The rearrangement links TRBV29-1 to TRBJ2-3, with D hard to call. Trimming left V 2 bases short and J 0 bases short, with 6 bases between. The germline V gene has CDR1 SQVTM and CDR2 ANQGSEA. This CDR3 has 13 amino acids. Written as DNA, the CDR3 is TGCAGCGTTGAAACGCATAGCACAGATACGCAGTATTTT. Encoded protein: CSVETHSTDTQYF.

In its sample, this clone was seen once. The chain recombines TRBV29-1 with TRBJ2-3; unclear D gene. CDR1 is SQVTM, CDR2 ANQGSEA, per germline. V shed 3 bases and J shed 1 base, with 11 bases lying between them. CDR3 size: 14 residues. The CDR3 DNA follows: TGCAGCGTTGATTCGGGTGTGGGCACAGATACGCAGTATTTT. Its translation: CSVDSGVGTDTQYF.

This clone was detected only a few times. The rearrangement joins TRBV5-1 to TRBJ2-7; the match to TRBD1 covers 7 bases. Per the germline V gene, CDR1 is SGHRS and CDR2 is YFSETQ. Trimming took 2 bases from V and 2 from J; bases not matched to a gene: 4. This CDR3 is 14 amino acids long. This CDR3 is CASSFSGQAYEQYF. The DNA of the CDR3 is TGCGCCAGCAGCTTCTCAGGACAGGCCTACGAGCAGTACTTC.

This rearrangement joins TRBV19 to TRBJ2-3; 7 bases fit TRBD1. Losses at the gene ends were 6 bases for V and 4 bases for J; bases not matched to a gene: 16. This CDR3 contains 17 residues. Germline assignment: CDR1 LNHDA and CDR2 SQIVND (reference sequence). The CDR3 loop reads CASSRGKGPLSADTQYF. Here the CDR3 DNA reads TGTGCCAGTAGCAGGGGGAAGGGACCGCTTAGCGCAGATACGCAGTATTTT.

The chain couples TRBV12-5 to TRBJ1-6; D is unresolved. CDR1 LGHNT and CDR2 FRNRAP come from the germline V gene. CDR3 size: 15 residues. Trimming removed 4 bases from V and 2 bases from J, with 9 bases in between. The CDR3 DNA reads as TGTGCTAGTGGTTCCCAGAGGGCCTATAATTCACCCCTCCACTTT. This translates into CASGSQRAYNSPLHF.

V usage is TRBV19 and J usage is TRBJ1-5; D call uncertain. This CDR3 is built from 14 residues. CDR1 and CDR2 (germline): LNHDA, SQIVND (reference sequence). V lost 7 bases and J lost 7, with 17 bases in between. CDR3 amino acids: CASTLSEGWQPQHF. The CDR3 coding sequence is TGTGCCAGTACTCTCTCAGAGGGCTGGCAGCCCCAGCATTTT.

This rearrangement joins TRBV7-8 to TRBJ2-1; D is uncertain. V was pared by 5 bases and J by 9 bases, with 17 bases between. The CDR3 has 14 residues. CDR1 is SGHVS and CDR2 is FQNEAQ in the germline V gene. The chain's CDR3 is CASSLLTNSGEQFF. The CDR3, as DNA: TGTGCCAGCAGCCTCCTGACCAACTCTGGTGAGCAGTTCTTC.